The 32 T cell receptor beta chains below were found in one sample sequenced in a study of cytomegalovirus exposure and HLA in healthy donors. Profiling relied on immunoSEQ multiplex PCR, and the TCRdb table lists in-frame clones only, not all of them. In the table there are 250,000 to 400,000 clones, 88% of which are singletons. The specimen was PBMCs. The source is a man between 25 and 39 years old in good health and CMV-seronegative.

V gene TRBV9 combines with J gene TRBJ1-3; weak D call: TRBD1 (5 bases). Trimming stripped 3 bases from V and 2 bases from J, with 18 bases between. CDR1 and CDR2 from the germline V gene are SGDLS and YYNGEE. The CDR3 is made up of 17 amino acids. The CDR3 sequence is CASSAVGGVIAGNTIYF. As DNA, the CDR3 is TGTGCCAGCAGCGCAGTGGGAGGGGTGATAGCTGGAAACACCATATATTTT.

The rearrangement links TRBV2 to TRBJ1-6; D ambiguous. CDR1 and CDR2 from the germline V gene are SNHLY and FYNNEI. This CDR3 has 15 amino acids. V was cut by 4 bases and J by 4 bases, with 11 bases left in between. The CDR3, as DNA: TGTGCCAGCAGTGGCGAGTCCTCTTATAATTCACCCCTCCACTTT. This translates into CASSGESSYNSPLHF. The entire variable domain, with the rest obtained from reference TRBV2 and TRBJ1-6, is as follows: EPEVTQTPSHQVTQMGQEVILRCVPISNHLYFYWYRQILGQKVEFLVSFYNNEISEKSEIFDDQFSVERPDGSNFTLKIRSTKLEDSAMYFCASSGESSYNSPLHFGNGTRLTVT.

The CDR3 reads CASSFFGWTPNYGYTF. The CDR3 DNA is TGTGCCAGCAGTTTTTTCGGCTGGACACCTAACTATGGCTACACCTTC. The chain has TRBV28 and TRBJ1-2, with D possibly TRBD1 on 5 matching bases. Germline V gene lookup returns CDR1 MDHEN and CDR2 SYDVKM. V lost 3 bases, J lost 0 bases, and 14 bases lay in between. This CDR3 contains 16 residues.

V gene TRBV7-9 combines with J gene TRBJ2-3; TRBD2 might be the D (5 bases). The germline V gene has CDR1 SEHNR and CDR2 FQNEAQ (reference sequence). The CDR3 is 15 amino acids. V was cut by 0 bases and J by 2 bases, with 9 bases left in between. In nucleotides, the CDR3 is TGTGCCAGCAGCTTAGCCCCGGGGTACACAGATACGCAGTATTTT. Translating it yields CASSLAPGYTDTQYF.

The CDR3: CASSFSSGVASGYTF. The CDR3 DNA reads TGTGCCAGCAGCTTCTCCTCGGGAGTCGCATCTGGCTACACCTTC. The chain uses TRBV7-2 and TRBJ1-2; D remains unclear. Germline values: CDR1 SGHTA, CDR2 FQGNSA. Trimming took 3 bases from V and 7 from J, leaving 18 bases between them. The CDR3 consists of 15 residues. Full variable domain (rest looked up from reference TRBV7-2 and TRBJ1-2): GAGVSQSPSNKVTEKGKDVELRCDPISGHTALYWYRQSLGQGLEFLIYFQGNSAPDKSGLPSDRFSAERTGGSVSTLTIQRTQQEDSAVYLCASSFSSGVASGYTFGSGTRLTVV.

The chain combines TRBV19 with TRBJ1-2, with D unresolved. Germline V lookup: CDR1 LNHDA, CDR2 SQIVND (reference sequence). Trimming removed 4 bases at V and 1 base at J, with 10 bases between. This CDR3 contains 14 residues. CDR3 DNA sequence: TGTGCCAGTAGTACACCGACATATAACTATGGCTACACCTTC. Amino acid sequence: CASSTPTYNYGYTF.

The chain employs TRBV5-4 and TRBJ1-4; 7 positions agree with TRBD1. Per the germline V gene, CDR1 is SGHNT and CDR2 is YYREEE (reference sequence). The CDR3 sequence is 15 residues long. With V trimmed by 5 bases and J by 0 bases, 4 bases remained unmatched. The DNA of the CDR3 is TGTGCCAGCAGGGAAGGGACAGCAACTAATGAAAAACTGTTTTTT. This encodes CASREGTATNEKLFF.

V gene TRBV19 combines with J gene TRBJ2-7; 9 bases map to TRBD1. Germline CDR1 reads LNHDA; CDR2 reads SQIVND (reference sequence). The J segment lost 2 bases and the V segment lost 11 bases, leaving 13 bases of the junction unmatched. The CDR3 has 15 amino acids. CDR3 sequence reads: CASKAGQGFTYEQYF. CDR3 DNA: TGTGCCTCCAAAGCGGGACAGGGTTTTACCTACGAGCAGTACTTC.

DNA for the CDR3: TGTGCCAGCAGTTACTCCGGCCAGGGGGCTGACGAGCAGTACTTC. Translated: CASSYSGQGADEQYF. V is TRBV6-5 and J is TRBJ2-7; 8 bases are shared with TRBD1. This CDR3 spans 15 amino acids. V lost 0 bases and J lost 5; bases outside the gene matches: 6. Per germline, CDR1 MNHEY and CDR2 SVGAGI.

This clone was seen once. The chain is built from TRBV2 and TRBJ2-3; 8 nucleotides line up with TRBD2. The CDR3 spans 15 residues. CDR1 is SNHLY and CDR2 is FYNNEI in the germline V gene. V dropped 8 bases and J dropped 1; count of bases not matched to a gene: 8. The CDR3 nucleotides are TGTGCCAGCGGCCGACTCGGGGGGGGCACAGATACGCAGTATTTT. The encoded protein is CASGRLGGGTDTQYF.

This clone was seen a single time. The chain combines TRBV13 with TRBJ2-5; D unclear. Trimming took 2 bases from V and 2 from J, leaving 6 bases between them. The CDR3 contains 13 residues. Germline V gene sequence: CDR1 PRHDT, CDR2 FYEKMQ (reference sequence). CDR3 sequence reads: CASSLRVQETQYF. DNA for the CDR3: TGTGCCAGCAGCTTAAGAGTACAAGAGACCCAGTACTTC.

The table lists this clone with a few counts. The chain has TRBV5-1 and TRBJ2-2; 7 nucleotides line up with TRBD1. The CDR3 runs to 15 residues. The V segment lost 2 bases and the J segment 2 bases; nucleotides outside the gene matches: 3. CDR1 and CDR2 (germline): SGHRS, YFSETQ. CDR3 residues: CASSLRDRNTGELFF. In nucleotides, the CDR3 is TGCGCCAGCAGCTTACGGGACAGAAACACCGGGGAGCTGTTTTTT.

The CDR3 spells CASSVDSNTEAFF. CDR3 in DNA: TGCGCCAGCAGCGTAGACAGCAACACTGAAGCTTTCTTT. The V gene is TRBV5-1, the J gene TRBJ1-1; TRBD1 is a possible D gene (5 bases). V gave up 4 bases and J gave up 2 bases, with 9 bases separating them. The V gene's germline CDR1 is SGHRS and CDR2 YFSETQ. CDR3 size: 13 residues.

The CDR3 sequence is CASSSFHRQGITEAFF. For the CDR3, the DNA is TGTGCCAGCAGTTCCTTCCATAGACAGGGGATCACTGAAGCTTTCTTT. The rearrangement links TRBV6-5 to TRBJ1-1; 8 bases align to TRBD1. V lost 4 bases to trimming and J lost 4 bases; unmatched junction nucleotides: 11. The germline V gene encodes CDR1 MNHEY and CDR2 SVGAGI. This CDR3 is 16 amino acids long.

CDR3 amino acids: CASSYENRESGELFF. CDR3 nucleotides: TGTGCCAGCAGTTACGAAAACAGGGAATCCGGGGAGCTGTTTTTT. The rearrangement joins TRBV6-5 to TRBJ2-2; TRBD1 is a possible D gene (6 bases). V was shortened by 2 bases and J by 6 bases, with 13 bases between the two germline ends. The CDR3 extends over 15 amino acids. Germline values: CDR1 MNHEY, CDR2 SVGAGI.

The chain carries TRBV7-9 and TRBJ1-4; D is unresolved. Germline V CDR1 and CDR2: SEHNR, FQNEAQ (reference sequence). V was clipped by 1 base and J by 4 bases, with 7 bases between them. The CDR3 has 14 amino acids. The CDR3 loop reads CASSLGQFNEKLFF. CDR3 DNA: TGTGCCAGCAGCTTAGGGCAGTTTAATGAAAAACTGTTTTTT.

The sample holds one count of this clone. V is TRBV4-2 and J is TRBJ2-6; 8 bases line up with TRBD1. CDR1 is LGHNA and CDR2 is YNFKEQ in the germline V gene. V lost 1 base and J lost 2; bases outside the gene matches: 7. The CDR3 has 18 residues. CDR3 coding DNA: TGTGCCAGCAGCCAAGGTGGGACAGGAGGTACTGGGGCCAACGTCCTGACTTTC. Its protein product is CASSQGGTGGTGANVLTF.

This chain links TRBV19 with TRBJ1-1; D is possibly TRBD1 (6 bases). The length of the CDR3 is 15 residues. Germline V lookup: CDR1 LNHDA, CDR2 SQIVND (reference sequence). The germline V and J ends were trimmed by 6 bases and 2 bases, with 16 bases remaining between them. CDR3 protein: CASRSWGGGNTEAFF. CDR3 DNA: TGTGCCAGTAGGTCCTGGGGGGGCGGTAACACTGAAGCTTTCTTT. Drawing the rest from reference TRBV19 and TRBJ1-1, the complete variable domain is DGGITQSPKYLFRKEGQNVTLSCEQNLNHDAMYWYRQDPGQGLRLIYYSQIVNDFQKGDIAEGYSVSREKKESFPLTVTSAQKNPTAFYLCASRSWGGGNTEAFFGQGTRLTVV.

The rearrangement links TRBV5-1 to TRBJ2-2; TRBD2 is a possible D gene (6 bases). The germline CDR1 and CDR2 sequences are SGHRS and YFSETQ. The CDR3 consists of 16 residues. The ends were cut back, 2 bases at V and 3 bases at J, with 14 bases in the middle. This CDR3 is CASSFYWEEDTGELFF. In DNA form, the CDR3 reads TGCGCCAGCAGCTTTTATTGGGAGGAGGACACCGGGGAGCTGTTTTTT.

The chain is built from TRBV2 and TRBJ1-2, with 8 bases matching TRBD1. This CDR3 comprises 16 residues. V lost 3 bases to trimming and J lost 1 base; unmatched junction nucleotides: 7. Germline loops: CDR1 SNHLY, CDR2 FYNNEI. The CDR3 reads CASSEDRVLLNYGYTF. CDR3 in DNA: TGTGCCAGCAGTGAGGACAGGGTTCTCCTTAACTATGGCTACACCTTC. Using reference TRBV2 and TRBJ1-2 for the parts outside the CDR3, the full variable domain is EPEVTQTPSHQVTQMGQEVILRCVPISNHLYFYWYRQILGQKVEFLVSFYNNEISEKSEIFDDQFSVERPDGSNFTLKIRSTKLEDSAMYFCASSEDRVLLNYGYTFGSGTRLTVV.

The chain is built from TRBV6-5 and TRBJ1-2; a weak D match, TRBD1 (5 bases). The CDR3 runs to 13 residues. Germline CDR1 is MNHEY and CDR2 is SVGAGI. The germline V and J ends were trimmed by 5 bases and 4 bases, with 11 bases remaining between them. CDR3 sequence: CASSETGSYGYTF. In nucleotides, the CDR3 is TGTGCCAGCAGTGAAACAGGATCCTATGGCTACACCTTC.

This rearrangement joins TRBV4-1 to TRBJ1-1, with unresolved D. Germline CDR1 reads MGHRA; CDR2 reads YSYEKL. V was pared by 4 bases and J by 1 base, with 7 bases between. The CDR3 extends over 13 amino acids. The CDR3 sequence is CASSRRQNTEAFF. The CDR3, as DNA: TGCGCCAGCAGCCGCCGACAGAACACTGAAGCTTTCTTT.

This clone was detected a few times. This sequence joins TRBV5-6 and TRBJ1-1, with 10 bases identical to TRBD1. The CDR3 is made up of 14 amino acids. V lost 3 bases to trimming and J lost 5 bases; unmatched junction nucleotides: 4. Germline assignment: CDR1 SGHDT and CDR2 YYEEEE. CDR3 nucleotides: TGTGCCAGCAGCTGGGACAGGGGTGGGACTGAAGCTTTCTTT. Translating gives CASSWDRGGTEAFF.

V usage is TRBV2 and J usage is TRBJ1-5, with D possibly TRBD1 on 6 matching bases. V lost 8 bases and J 1 base, leaving 15 bases between the germline ends. The CDR3 loop spans 15 amino acids. Germline V gene data show CDR1 as SNHLY and CDR2 as FYNNEI. The CDR3 DNA follows: TGTGCCAGCCGGGAAGGGGGGGTGAGCAATCAGCCCCAGCATTTT. Translating gives CASREGGVSNQPQHF.

This clone has a handful of counts. This sequence joins TRBV9 and TRBJ2-3, with 8 positions matching TRBD2. J lost 0 bases, V lost 1 base, and 7 bases had no gene match. Germline values: CDR1 SGDLS, CDR2 YYNGEE. This CDR3 region has 17 residues. CDR3: CASSVSGGLTSTDTQYF. As DNA, the CDR3 is TGTGCCAGCAGCGTAAGCGGGGGTTTGACTAGCACAGATACGCAGTATTTT.

The V gene is TRBV5-1, the J gene TRBJ1-4, with 12 bases fitting TRBD1. With 6 bases clipped from V and 0 bases from J, the junction kept 12 bases outside the gene matches. Germline-derived CDR1 and CDR2 are SGHRS and YFSETQ. The CDR3 sequence is 19 residues long. CDR3 loop: CASNSGTGGPYATNEKLFF. CDR3 DNA: TGCGCCAGCAACTCCGGGACAGGGGGCCCATATGCAACTAATGAAAAACTGTTTTTT.

The genes are TRBV27 and TRBJ1-5; D ambiguous. With 5 bases removed from V and 2 bases from J, the gap between germline ends came to 7 bases. Germline CDR1 MNHEY, CDR2 SMNVEV (reference sequence). This CDR3 is 13 amino acids long. The CDR3 region is CASSARGNQPQHF. The DNA of the CDR3 is TGTGCCAGCAGTGCGCGAGGCAATCAGCCCCAGCATTTT.

V gene TRBV2 combines with J gene TRBJ2-1; D is ambiguous. The CDR3 sequence is 13 residues long. Germline CDR1 SNHLY, CDR2 FYNNEI. The V gene lost 6 bases and the J gene lost 0 bases, with 6 bases spanning the gap. Here the CDR3 reads CASRESSYNEQFF. The CDR3 DNA reads TGTGCCAGCAGGGAGAGCTCCTACAATGAGCAGTTCTTC.

This chain connects TRBV2 to TRBJ2-7, with D tentatively TRBD1 (6 bases). Trimming removed 6 bases from V and 2 bases from J, with 17 bases in between. The germline V gene has CDR1 SNHLY and CDR2 FYNNEI. This CDR3 contains 15 residues. This CDR3 reads CASSVGTHGAYEQYF. CDR3 sequence (DNA): TGTGCCAGCAGCGTTGGGACACACGGGGCCTACGAGCAGTACTTC. Based on the CDR3 plus reference TRBV2 and TRBJ2-7, the full variable domain is EPEVTQTPSHQVTQMGQEVILRCVPISNHLYFYWYRQILGQKVEFLVSFYNNEISEKSEIFDDQFSVERPDGSNFTLKIRSTKLEDSAMYFCASSVGTHGAYEQYFGPGTRLTVT.

The CDR3 coding sequence is TGTGCCATCAGTGAGTCCGCGCCACGGCAGTACTTC. Its protein product is CAISESAPRQYF. This sequence joins TRBV10-3 and TRBJ2-7; D gene ambiguous. The germline V gene has CDR1 ENHRY and CDR2 SYGVKD. There are 12 residues in the CDR3. V lost 0 bases and J lost 9, with 9 bases in between.

This chain connects TRBV29-1 to TRBJ2-7; D unclear. The length of the CDR3 is 12 residues. The germline CDR1 and CDR2 sequences are SQVTM and ANQGSEA. Deletions cut 4 bases from V and 2 bases from J, with 9 bases between. The CDR3, as DNA: TGCAGCGTTGTTGGTCTAGCCTACGAGCAGTACTTC. It codes for CSVVGLAYEQYF.

The genes are TRBV7-2 and TRBJ2-7; TRBD1 agrees at 7 bases. J gave up 6 bases and V 1 base, and 6 bases lay outside the gene matches. The germline V gene has CDR1 SGHTA and CDR2 FQGNSA. This CDR3 region has 14 residues. The CDR3 coding sequence is TGTGCCAGCAGCTTAGTAGGGGGCGAGGTCGAGCAGTACTTC. Protein: CASSLVGGEVEQYF.